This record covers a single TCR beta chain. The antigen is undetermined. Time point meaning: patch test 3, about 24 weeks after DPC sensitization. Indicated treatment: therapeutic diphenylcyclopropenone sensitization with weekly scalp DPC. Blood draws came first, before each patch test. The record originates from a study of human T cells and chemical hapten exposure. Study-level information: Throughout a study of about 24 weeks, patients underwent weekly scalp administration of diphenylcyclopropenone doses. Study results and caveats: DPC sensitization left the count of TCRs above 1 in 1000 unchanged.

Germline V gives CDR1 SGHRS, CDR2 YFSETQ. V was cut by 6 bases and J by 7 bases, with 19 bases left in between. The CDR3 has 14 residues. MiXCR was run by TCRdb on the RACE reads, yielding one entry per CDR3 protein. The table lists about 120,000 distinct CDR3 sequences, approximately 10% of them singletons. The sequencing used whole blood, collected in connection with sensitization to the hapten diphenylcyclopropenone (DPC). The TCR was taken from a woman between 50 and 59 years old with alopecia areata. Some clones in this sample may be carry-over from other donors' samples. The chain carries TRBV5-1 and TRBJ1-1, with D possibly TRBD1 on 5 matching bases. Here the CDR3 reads CASNEGRSYGEAFF. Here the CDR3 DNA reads TGCGCCAGCAACGAGGGACGGTCTTACGGTGAAGCTTTCTTT.